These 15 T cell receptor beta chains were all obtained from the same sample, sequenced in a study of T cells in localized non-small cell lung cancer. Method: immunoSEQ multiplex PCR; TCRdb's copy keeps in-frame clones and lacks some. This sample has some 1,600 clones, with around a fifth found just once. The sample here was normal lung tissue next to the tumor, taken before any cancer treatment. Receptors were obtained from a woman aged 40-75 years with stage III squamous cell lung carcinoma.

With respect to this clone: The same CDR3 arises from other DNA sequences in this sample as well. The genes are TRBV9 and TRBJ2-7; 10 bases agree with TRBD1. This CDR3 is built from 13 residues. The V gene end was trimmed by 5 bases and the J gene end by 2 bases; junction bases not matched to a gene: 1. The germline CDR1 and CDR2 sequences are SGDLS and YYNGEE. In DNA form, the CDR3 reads TGTGCCAGCAGTGGACAGGGGGCCTACGAGCAGTACTTC. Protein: CASSGQGAYEQYF.

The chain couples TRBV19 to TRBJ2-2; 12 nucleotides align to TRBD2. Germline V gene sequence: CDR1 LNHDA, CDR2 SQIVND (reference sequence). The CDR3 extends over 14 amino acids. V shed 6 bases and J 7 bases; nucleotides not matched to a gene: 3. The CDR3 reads CASRGTSGRGELFF. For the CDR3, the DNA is TGTGCCAGTAGGGGGACTAGCGGGCGCGGGGAGCTGTTTTTT.

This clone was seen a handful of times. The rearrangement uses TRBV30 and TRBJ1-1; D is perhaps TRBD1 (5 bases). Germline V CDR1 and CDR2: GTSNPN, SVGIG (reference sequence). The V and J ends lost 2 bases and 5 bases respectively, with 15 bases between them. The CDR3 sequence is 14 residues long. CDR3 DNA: TGTGCCTGGAGTCGAATAGCCCCAGGGACTGAAGCTTTCTTT. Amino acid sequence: CAWSRIAPGTEAFF.

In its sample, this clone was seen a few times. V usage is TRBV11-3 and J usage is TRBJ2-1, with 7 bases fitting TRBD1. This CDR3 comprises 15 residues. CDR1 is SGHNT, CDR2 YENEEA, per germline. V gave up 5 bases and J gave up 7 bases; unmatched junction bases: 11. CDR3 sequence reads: CASSPDRAVWNEQFF. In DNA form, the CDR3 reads TGTGCCAGCAGCCCCGACAGGGCGGTGTGGAATGAGCAGTTCTTC.

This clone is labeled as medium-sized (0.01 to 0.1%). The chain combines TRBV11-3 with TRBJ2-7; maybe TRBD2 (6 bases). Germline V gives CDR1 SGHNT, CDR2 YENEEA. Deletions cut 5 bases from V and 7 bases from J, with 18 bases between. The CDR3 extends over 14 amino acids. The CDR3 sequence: CASSREASAGEQYF. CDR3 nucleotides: TGTGCCAGCAGCAGGGAGGCTAGCGCGGGAGAGCAGTACTTC. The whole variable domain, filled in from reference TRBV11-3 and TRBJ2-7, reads EAGVVQSPRYKIIEKKQPVAFWCNPISGHNTLYWYLQNLGQGPELLIRYENEEAVDDSQLPKDRFSAERLKGVDSTLKIQPAELGDSAVYLCASSREASAGEQYFGPGTRLTVT.

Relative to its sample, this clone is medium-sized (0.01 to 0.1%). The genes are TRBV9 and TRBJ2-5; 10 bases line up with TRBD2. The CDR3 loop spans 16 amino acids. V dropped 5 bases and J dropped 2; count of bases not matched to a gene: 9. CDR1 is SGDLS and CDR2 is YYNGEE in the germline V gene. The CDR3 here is CASSKRSSGGQETQYF. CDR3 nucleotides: TGTGCCAGCAGTAAACGTTCTAGCGGGGGACAAGAGACCCAGTACTTC. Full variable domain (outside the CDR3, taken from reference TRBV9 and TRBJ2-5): DSGVTQTPKHLITATGQRVTLRCSPRSGDLSVYWYQQSLDQGLQFLIQYYNGEERAKGNILERFSAQQFPDLHSELNLSSLELGDSALYFCASSKRSSGGQETQYFGPGTRLLVL.

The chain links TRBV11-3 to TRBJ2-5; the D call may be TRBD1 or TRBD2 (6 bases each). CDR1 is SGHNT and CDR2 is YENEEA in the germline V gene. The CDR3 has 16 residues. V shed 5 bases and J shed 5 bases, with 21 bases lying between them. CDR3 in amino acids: CASSIRSGAGSETQYF. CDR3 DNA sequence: TGTGCCAGCAGCATCAGGTCGGGGGCAGGGAGCGAGACCCAGTACTTC.

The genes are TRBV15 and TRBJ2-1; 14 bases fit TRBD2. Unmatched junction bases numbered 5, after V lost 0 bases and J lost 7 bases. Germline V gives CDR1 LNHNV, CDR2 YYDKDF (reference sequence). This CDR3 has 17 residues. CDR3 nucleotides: TGTGCCACCAGCAGAGATAGACTAGCGGGAGGGAGGAATGAGCAGTTCTTC. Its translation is CATSRDRLAGGRNEQFF.

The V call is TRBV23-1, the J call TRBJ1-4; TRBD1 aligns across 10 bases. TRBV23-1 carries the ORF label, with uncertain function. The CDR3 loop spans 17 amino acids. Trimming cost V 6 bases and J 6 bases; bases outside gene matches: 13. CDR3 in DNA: TGCGCCAGCAGCCAAGACCGCTCGGGGACAGGGGATGAAAAACTGTTTTTT. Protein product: CASSQDRSGTGDEKLFF.

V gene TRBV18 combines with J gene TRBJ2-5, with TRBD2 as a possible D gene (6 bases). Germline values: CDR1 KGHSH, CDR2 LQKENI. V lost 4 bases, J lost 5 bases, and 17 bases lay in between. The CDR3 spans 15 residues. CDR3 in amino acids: CASSLADSGRETQYF. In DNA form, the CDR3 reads TGTGCCAGCTCACTAGCGGATAGCGGTCGTGAGACCCAGTACTTC.

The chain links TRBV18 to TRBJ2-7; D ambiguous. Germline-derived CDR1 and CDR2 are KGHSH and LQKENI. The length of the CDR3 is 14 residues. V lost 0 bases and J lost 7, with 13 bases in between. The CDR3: CASSPPSRREEQYF. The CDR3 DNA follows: TGTGCCAGCTCACCACCGAGTCGGAGAGAAGAGCAGTACTTC.

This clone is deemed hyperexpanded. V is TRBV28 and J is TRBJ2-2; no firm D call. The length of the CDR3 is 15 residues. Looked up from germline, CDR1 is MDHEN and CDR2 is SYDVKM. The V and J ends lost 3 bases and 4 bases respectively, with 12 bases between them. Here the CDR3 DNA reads TGTGCCAGCAGTTTTCCGGAAAGGAGCACCGGGGAGCTGTTTTTT. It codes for CASSFPERSTGELFF.

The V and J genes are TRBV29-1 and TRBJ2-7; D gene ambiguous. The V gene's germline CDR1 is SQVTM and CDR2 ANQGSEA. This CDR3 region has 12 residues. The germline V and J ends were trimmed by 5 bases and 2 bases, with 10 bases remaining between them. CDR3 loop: CSVWTSAYEQYF. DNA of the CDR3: TGCAGCGTTTGGACGTCAGCCTACGAGCAGTACTTC.

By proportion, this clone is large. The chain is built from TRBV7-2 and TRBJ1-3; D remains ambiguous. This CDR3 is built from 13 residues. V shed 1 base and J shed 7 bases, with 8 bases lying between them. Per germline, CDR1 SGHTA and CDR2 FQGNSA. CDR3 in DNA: TGTGCCAGCAGCTTAGTGACGGGGAACACCATATATTTT. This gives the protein CASSLVTGNTIYF.

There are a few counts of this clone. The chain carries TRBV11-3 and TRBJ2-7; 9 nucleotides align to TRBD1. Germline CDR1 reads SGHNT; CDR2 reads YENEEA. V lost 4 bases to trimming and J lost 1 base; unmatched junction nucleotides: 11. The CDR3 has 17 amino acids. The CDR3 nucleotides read TGTGCCAGCAGCTCAAACCTCCCGGGACAGGGTTCCTACGAGCAGTACTTC. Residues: CASSSNLPGQGSYEQYF. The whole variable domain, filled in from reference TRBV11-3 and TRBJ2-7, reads EAGVVQSPRYKIIEKKQPVAFWCNPISGHNTLYWYLQNLGQGPELLIRYENEEAVDDSQLPKDRFSAERLKGVDSTLKIQPAELGDSAVYLCASSSNLPGQGSYEQYFGPGTRLTVT.